Included here is one TCR beta chain sequence, with context. Its specificity is not known. One entry per CDR3 protein results from TCRdb running MiXCR on the 5' RACE reads. The sample consists of some 250,000 distinct CDR3 sequences, 20% to 30% of them appearing once. The sample originates from a study of CD8 T cells in ankylosing spondylitis. General study results and limits: Seemingly distinctive of ankylosing spondylitis blood was a TCR beta motif formed by eight highly homologous variants.

Sequencing input: blood, either unsorted or a sorted T cell fraction (not recorded which). The TCR sequence derives from a male donor with ankylosing spondylitis or in good health (not recorded which).

The CDR3 here is CSAAASGGASPRQYF. The CDR3 DNA reads TGCAGTGCAGCGGCTAGCGGGGGGGCTAGCCCGCGGCAGTACTTC. The chain uses TRBV20-1 and TRBJ2-7; TRBD2 agrees at 12 bases. With V trimmed by 6 bases and J by 9 bases, 15 bases remained unmatched. This CDR3 is 15 amino acids long. Germline-derived CDR1 and CDR2 are DFQATT and SNEGSKA (reference sequence).